This entry describes one T cell receptor (beta chain). Its target is not known. Each TCR transcript was tagged with a 10-nucleotide random UMI during 5'RACE. In every sequencing run, more than 180 million TCR-beta sequences were generated from 15-18 subjects. One entry per CDR3 protein, called by TCRdb with MiXCR from the 5' RACE reads. The sample holds around 20,000 distinct CDR3 sequences, 27% seen once. This sample is part of a study of neurological immune-mediated disorders. Germline V gene sequence: CDR1 LGHNA, CDR2 YNFKEQ. The CDR3 is made up of 16 amino acids. V gave up 4 bases and J gave up 4 bases; unmatched junction bases: 12. Overall study results and limits: The greatest TCR clonal expansion occurred in HTLV-1-associated myelopathy and the least in multiple sclerosis, which fell below healthy controls. The absence of shared CDR3 amino acid sequences among expanded clones across subjects suggests private repertoires in all groups.

The chain employs TRBV4-2 and TRBJ1-1; 7 nucleotides match TRBD1. The sequenced sample was PBMCs. The sequence came from a man aged 45-60 years with HTLV-1-associated myelopathy (HAM/TSP). CDR3 residues: CASSPRPGGEITEAFF. The CDR3 region has the DNA TGTGCCAGCAGCCCCCGTCCAGGGGGGGAAATCACTGAAGCTTTCTTT.